The sequence of this T cell receptor beta chain was determined in a study of blood T cell repertoires in COVID-19. Study summary: Acute-phase and convalescent COVID-19 samples originated in the United States, Italy and Spain.

CDR3 length: 18 amino acids. Between the trimmed V and J ends, which lost 5 bases and 0 bases, there was a span of 22 bases. The germline V gene has CDR1 MNHEY and CDR2 SVGEGT. Original analysis: Cell counts per sample came from amplifying reference gene primers. Generated by immunoSEQ multiplex PCR, the TCRdb table keeps only in-frame clones and is missing some. That table furnishes V, J and clone size, whereas the DNA furnished D and trimming. The repertoire has about 37,000 clones, around 90% of them found once; the top ten carry 5.5% to 7.5%. This receptor was obtained from a human donor in a cohort sampled during active COVID-19. The rearrangement uses TRBV6-2 or TRBV6-3 and TRBJ1-1; the D is unclear. Specimen: peripheral blood. The CDR3 reads CASSTPGQPTNLNTEAFF. The DNA of the CDR3 is TGTGCCAGCAGTACCCCCGGCCAGCCGACTAATTTGAACACTGAAGCTTTCTTT.